A single sample gave rise to the 8 T cell receptor beta chains below, sequenced in a study of STAT3 mutations in large granular lymphocyte leukemia. Regarding the study as a whole: Every T-cell large granular lymphocyte leukemia patient had at least one immunodominant TCR beta clonotype.

Their antigens remain unidentified. Profiling relied on immunoSEQ multiplex PCR, and the TCRdb table lists in-frame clones only, not all of them. This sample has about 12,000 clones, with about 85% found just once. The sequencing input was peripheral blood mononuclear cells. Source of these receptors: an older man with T-cell large granular lymphocyte leukemia. Some clones in this sample may be carry-over from other donors' samples.

This rearrangement joins TRBV18 to TRBJ1-1; D not certain. With 4 bases removed from V and 5 bases from J, the gap between germline ends came to 17 bases. The CDR3 is 15 residues long. Germline lookup yields CDR1 KGHSH and CDR2 LQKENI. The CDR3 protein is CASSQAGPPGTEAFF. DNA of the CDR3: TGTGCCAGCTCACAGGCCGGCCCCCCTGGGACTGAAGCTTTCTTT.

The J gene is TRBJ1-2, the V gene TRBV7-9, with D possibly being TRBD1 (5 bases). The V and J ends lost 5 bases and 4 bases respectively, with 11 bases between them. CDR3 length equals 13 residues. CDR1 is SEHNR and CDR2 is FQNEAQ in the germline V gene (reference sequence). In DNA form, the CDR3 reads TGTGCCAGCAGCCAAAGGGACTTCTATGGCTACACCTTC. Translated, it gives CASSQRDFYGYTF.

CDR3: CASRAASGGTLSGANVLTF. The CDR3 region has the DNA TGTGCCAGCCGGGCGGCTAGCGGGGGGACCCTCTCTGGGGCCAACGTCCTGACTTTC. This sequence joins TRBV27 and TRBJ2-6; 11 bases are a match to TRBD2. The germline CDR1 and CDR2 sequences are MNHEY and SMNVEV (reference sequence). This CDR3 has 19 residues. With 8 bases clipped from V and 0 bases from J, the junction kept 12 bases outside the gene matches.

The chain has TRBV7-8 and TRBJ2-3; 13 bases map to TRBD2. This CDR3 spans 16 amino acids. The trim removed 5 bases at V and 6 bases at J, leaving 8 bases unmatched. Germline lookup yields CDR1 SGHVS and CDR2 FQNEAQ. The CDR3 DNA sequence: TGTGCCAGCAGCCGCCGGACTAGCGGGGGACGGGATACGCAGTATTTT. Residues: CASSRRTSGGRDTQYF.

This rearrangement joins TRBV7-2 to TRBJ1-6; TRBD1 might be the D (5 bases). This CDR3 is 15 amino acids long. Germline V gene data show CDR1 as SGHTA and CDR2 as FQGNSA. V lost 3 bases and J lost 6, with 12 bases in between. As DNA, the CDR3 is TGTGCCAGCAGCTTCGGTGGGGGGGGTAATTCACCCCTCCACTTT. The encoded protein is CASSFGGGGNSPLHF.

The genes are TRBV6-4 and TRBJ2-1, with 7 nucleotides matching TRBD1. Trimming took 1 base from V and 10 from J; bases not matched to a gene: 4. Germline CDR1 MRHNA, CDR2 SNTAGT. The CDR3 consists of 13 residues. CDR3 in amino acids: CASSDFRGTEQFF. The CDR3 nucleotides read TGTGCCAGCAGTGACTTCAGGGGGACCGAGCAGTTCTTC.

The chain carries TRBV18 and TRBJ1-1; the D gene is possibly TRBD1 (5 bases). The V end lost 3 bases, the J end lost 12 bases, and 20 bases lay between the germline ends. The CDR3 runs to 14 residues. The V gene's germline CDR1 is KGHSH and CDR2 LQKENI. DNA of the CDR3: TGTGCCAGCTCACCGGGGGTGGATTTGGTGTCGTCTTTCTTT. Its protein is CASSPGVDLVSSFF.

The chain combines TRBV6-5 with TRBJ1-2; 9 bases align to TRBD1. V dropped 6 bases and J dropped 8; count of bases not matched to a gene: 4. The CDR3 has 12 amino acids. Germline V gene data show CDR1 as MNHEY and CDR2 as SVGAGI. The CDR3 protein is CASRKDRGGYTF. The CDR3 bases are TGTGCCAGCAGGAAGGACAGGGGAGGCTACACCTTC.